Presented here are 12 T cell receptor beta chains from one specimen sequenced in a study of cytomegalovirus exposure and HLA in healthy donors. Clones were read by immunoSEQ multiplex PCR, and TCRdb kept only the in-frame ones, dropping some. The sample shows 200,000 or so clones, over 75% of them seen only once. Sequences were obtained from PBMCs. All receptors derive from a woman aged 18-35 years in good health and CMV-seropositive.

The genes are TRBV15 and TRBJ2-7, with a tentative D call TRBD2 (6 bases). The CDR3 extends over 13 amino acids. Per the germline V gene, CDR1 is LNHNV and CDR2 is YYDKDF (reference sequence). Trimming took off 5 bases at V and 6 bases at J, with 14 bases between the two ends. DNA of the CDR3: TGTGCCACCAGCCATGCGGGGTATGGCGAGCAGTACTTC. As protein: CATSHAGYGEQYF.

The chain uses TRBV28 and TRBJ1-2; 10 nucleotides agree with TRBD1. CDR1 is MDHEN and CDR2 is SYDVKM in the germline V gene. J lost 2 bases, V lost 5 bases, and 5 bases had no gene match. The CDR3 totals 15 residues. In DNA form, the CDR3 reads TGTGCCAGCAGTCGTTTGACAGGGGGCAACTATGGCTACACCTTC. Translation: CASSRLTGGNYGYTF.

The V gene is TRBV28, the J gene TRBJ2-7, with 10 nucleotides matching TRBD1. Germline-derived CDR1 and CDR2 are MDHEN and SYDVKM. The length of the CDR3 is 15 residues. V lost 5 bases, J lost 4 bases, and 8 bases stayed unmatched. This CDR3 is CASSAPGQGLYEQYF. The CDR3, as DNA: TGTGCCAGCAGTGCACCGGGACAGGGGTTGTACGAGCAGTACTTC.

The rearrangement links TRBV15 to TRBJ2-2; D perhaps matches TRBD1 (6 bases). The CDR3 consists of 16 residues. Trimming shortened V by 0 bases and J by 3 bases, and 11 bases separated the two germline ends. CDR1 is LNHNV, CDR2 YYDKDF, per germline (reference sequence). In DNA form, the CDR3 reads TGTGCCACCAGCAGAGATCAGGGGACCCACACCGGGGAGCTGTTTTTT. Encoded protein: CATSRDQGTHTGELFF.

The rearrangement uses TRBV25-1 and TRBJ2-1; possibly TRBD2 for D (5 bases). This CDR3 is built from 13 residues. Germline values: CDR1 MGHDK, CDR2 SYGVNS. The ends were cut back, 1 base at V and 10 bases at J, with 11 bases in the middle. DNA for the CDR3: TGTGCCAGCAGTGAATGGAGGAAGGACGAGCAGTTCTTC. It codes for CASSEWRKDEQFF.

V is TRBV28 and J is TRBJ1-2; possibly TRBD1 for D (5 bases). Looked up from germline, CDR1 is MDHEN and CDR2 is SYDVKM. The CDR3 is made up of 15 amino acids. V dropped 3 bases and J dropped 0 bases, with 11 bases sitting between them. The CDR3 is CASSFTGASNYGYTF. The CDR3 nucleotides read TGTGCCAGCAGTTTTACAGGAGCCTCTAACTATGGCTACACCTTC.

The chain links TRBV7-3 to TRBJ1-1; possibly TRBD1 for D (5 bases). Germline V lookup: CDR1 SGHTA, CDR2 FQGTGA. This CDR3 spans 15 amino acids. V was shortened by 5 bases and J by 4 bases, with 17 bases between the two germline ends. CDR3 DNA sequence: TGTGCCAGCAGCCCCCCGGGGGGAACAATCACTGAAGCTTTCTTT. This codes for CASSPPGGTITEAFF.

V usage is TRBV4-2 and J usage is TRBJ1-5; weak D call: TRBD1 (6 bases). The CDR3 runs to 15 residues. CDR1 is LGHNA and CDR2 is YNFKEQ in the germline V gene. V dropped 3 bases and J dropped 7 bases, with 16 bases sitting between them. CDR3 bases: TGTGCCAGCAGCCAGGACAACAGGGTAGGCCAGCCCCAGCATTTT. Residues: CASSQDNRVGQPQHF.

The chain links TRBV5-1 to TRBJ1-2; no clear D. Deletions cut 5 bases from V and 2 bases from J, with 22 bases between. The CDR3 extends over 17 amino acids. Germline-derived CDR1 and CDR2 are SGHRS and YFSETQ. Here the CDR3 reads CASRHRGAGPENYGYTF. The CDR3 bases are TGCGCCAGCAGGCATCGTGGTGCGGGCCCTGAGAACTATGGCTACACCTTC.

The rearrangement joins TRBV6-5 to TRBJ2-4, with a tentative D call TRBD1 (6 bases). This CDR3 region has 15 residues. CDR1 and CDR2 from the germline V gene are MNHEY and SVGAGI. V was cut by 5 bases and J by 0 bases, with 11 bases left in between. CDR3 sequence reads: CASSQGRLAKNIQYF. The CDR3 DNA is TGTGCCAGCAGTCAGGGGAGACTAGCCAAAAACATTCAGTACTTC.

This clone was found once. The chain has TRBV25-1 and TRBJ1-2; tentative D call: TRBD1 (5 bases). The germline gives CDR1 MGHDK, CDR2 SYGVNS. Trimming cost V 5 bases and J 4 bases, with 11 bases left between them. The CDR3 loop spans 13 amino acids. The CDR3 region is CASSQGSLYGYTF. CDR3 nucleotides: TGTGCCAGCAGTCAGGGCAGTCTCTATGGCTACACCTTC.

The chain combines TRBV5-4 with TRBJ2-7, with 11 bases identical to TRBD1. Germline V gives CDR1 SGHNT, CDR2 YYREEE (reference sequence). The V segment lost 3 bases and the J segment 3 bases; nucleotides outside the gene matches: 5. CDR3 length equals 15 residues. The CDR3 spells CASSSDRGQFYEQYF. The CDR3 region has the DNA TGTGCCAGCAGCTCGGACAGGGGGCAATTCTACGAGCAGTACTTC.